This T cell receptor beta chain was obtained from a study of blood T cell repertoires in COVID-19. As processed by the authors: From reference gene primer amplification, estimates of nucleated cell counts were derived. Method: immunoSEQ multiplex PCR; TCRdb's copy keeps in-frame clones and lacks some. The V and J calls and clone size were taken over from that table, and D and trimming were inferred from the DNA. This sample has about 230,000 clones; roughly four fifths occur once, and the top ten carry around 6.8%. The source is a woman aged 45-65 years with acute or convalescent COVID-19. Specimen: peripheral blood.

The CDR3 bases are TGTGCCAGCAGCTTGCAGGGATTAGGGACCGGGGAGCTGTTTTTT. This codes for CASSLQGLGTGELFF. The genes are TRBV5-8 and TRBJ2-2; TRBD1 is a possible D gene (5 bases). V was clipped by 1 base and J by 5 bases, with 12 bases between them. CDR3 length: 15 residues. CDR1 and CDR2 (germline): SGHTS, YDEGEE.